The 26 T cell receptor beta chains listed next were all sequenced from one sample in a study of blood T cell repertoires in COVID-19. Assay used: immunoSEQ multiplex PCR; TCRdb lists only in-frame clones, some missing. The data contain roughly 250,000 clones, 80% to 90% of them seen just once; the ten biggest clones take up under 2.5%. Sequencing used PBMCs or T cells enriched from blood (not recorded which). The receptors originated from a woman between 18 and 29 years old who had recovered from COVID-19.

The chain carries TRBV19 and TRBJ2-1; no reliable D call. This CDR3 is 12 amino acids long. Germline V lookup: CDR1 LNHDA, CDR2 SQIVND (reference sequence). V was cut by 4 bases and J by 4 bases, with 5 bases left in between. The DNA for the CDR3 is TGTGCCAGTAGTACGGGTTACAATGAGCAGTTCTTC. It codes for CASSTGYNEQFF.

The chain employs TRBV28 and TRBJ1-1; 12 nucleotides align to TRBD1. The CDR3 contains 14 residues. Trimming took 0 bases from V and 11 from J; bases not matched to a gene: 4. Germline lookup yields CDR1 MDHEN and CDR2 SYDVKM. The CDR3 DNA reads as TGTGCCAGCAGTTTATGGGGACAGGGGGCCGGGGCTTTCTTT. It yields the protein CASSLWGQGAGAFF.

The chain uses TRBV6-5 and TRBJ1-5, with D hard to call. The ends were cut back, 7 bases at V and 6 bases at J, with 7 bases in the middle. Germline V gives CDR1 MNHEY, CDR2 SVGAGI. The CDR3 length is 11 residues. CDR3 sequence: CASNFPQPQHF. The CDR3 nucleotides are TGTGCCAGCAACTTCCCTCAGCCCCAGCATTTT.

The CDR3 nucleotides are TGTGCCAGCAGCTTACGGACTAGCGGGGATCATGAGCAGTTCTTC. Translated: CASSLRTSGDHEQFF. The chain recombines TRBV7-9 with TRBJ2-1, with 12 positions matching TRBD2. Unmatched junction bases numbered 4, after V lost 2 bases and J lost 8 bases. Looked up from germline, CDR1 is SEHNR and CDR2 is FQNEAQ (reference sequence). This CDR3 spans 15 amino acids. Variable domain in full (rest from reference TRBV7-9 and TRBJ2-1): DTGVSQNPRHKITKRGQNVTFRCDPISEHNRLYWYRQTLGQGPEFLTYFQNEAQLEKSRLLSDRFSAERPKGSFSTLEIQRTEQGDSAMYLCASSLRTSGDHEQFFGPGTRLTVL.

The chain uses TRBV5-1 and TRBJ1-5, with D possibly matching TRBD1 (6 bases). This CDR3 spans 15 amino acids. Germline CDR1 reads SGHRS; CDR2 reads YFSETQ. Trimming stripped 4 bases from V and 3 bases from J, with 14 bases between. The CDR3 region is CASSPTDSFNQPQHF. In DNA form, the CDR3 reads TGCGCCAGCAGCCCTACGGACAGTTTCAATCAGCCCCAGCATTTT.

This rearrangement joins TRBV18 to TRBJ2-1; perhaps TRBD2 as D (6 bases). Trimming left V 0 bases short and J 3 bases short, with 12 bases between. CDR1 is KGHSH and CDR2 is LQKENI in the germline V gene. The CDR3 totals 16 residues. This chain's CDR3 is CASSPPGGVSYNEQFF. In DNA, the CDR3 is TGTGCCAGCTCACCACCAGGAGGGGTAAGCTACAATGAGCAGTTCTTC. Full variable domain (missing parts from reference TRBV18 and TRBJ2-1): NAGVMQNPRHLVRRRGQEARLRCSPMKGHSHVYWYRQLPEEGLKFMVYLQKENIIDESGMPKERFSAEFPKEGPSILRIQQVVRGDSAAYFCASSPPGGVSYNEQFFGPGTRLTVL.

This chain links TRBV3-1 (or the pseudogene TRBV3-2) with TRBJ2-1, with TRBD1 as a possible D gene (6 bases). The CDR3 extends over 17 amino acids. Germline V gene sequence: CDR1 LGHDT, CDR2 YNNKEL (reference sequence). V was trimmed by 0 bases and J by 6 bases, leaving 18 bases between them. CDR3 nucleotide sequence: TGTGCCAGCAGCCAAGATTTAGGGCGGACAGAGGGCAATGAGCAGTTCTTC. Protein product: CASSQDLGRTEGNEQFF.

This chain connects TRBV11-2 to TRBJ2-1, with a tentative D call TRBD2 (6 bases). CDR3 size: 15 residues. CDR1 SGHAT and CDR2 FQNNGV come from the germline V gene. Trimming stripped 7 bases from V and 5 bases from J, with 18 bases between. Written as DNA, the CDR3 is TGTGCCAGCACACACTGGCTAGCGTATAACAATGAGCAGTTCTTC. Encoded protein: CASTHWLAYNNEQFF.

This clone was seen more than once but under ten times. The chain recombines TRBV7-3 with TRBJ1-3, with a weak D call TRBD1 (5 bases). With 5 bases removed from V and 2 bases from J, the gap between germline ends came to 13 bases. CDR3 length: 15 amino acids. Germline CDR1 SGHTA, CDR2 FQGTGA. The CDR3 nucleotides read TGTGCCAGCAGCCAAGGGGCAGGCCCTGGAAACACCATATATTTT. It encodes CASSQGAGPGNTIYF.

The rearrangement links TRBV5-5 to TRBJ2-7; 7 nucleotides line up with TRBD1. V dropped 7 bases and J dropped 4; count of bases not matched to a gene: 23. Germline V CDR1 and CDR2: SGHKS, YYEKEE (reference sequence). This CDR3 is built from 18 residues. CDR3 DNA: TGTGCCAGCGGTAAACAGGGGCCAGAATTGCAGGGAGCGTACGAGCAGTACTTC. It encodes CASGKQGPELQGAYEQYF.

V usage is TRBV3-1 (or the pseudogene TRBV3-2) and J usage is TRBJ2-1, with TRBD2 matching 13 bases. V was pared by 2 bases and J by 8 bases, with 9 bases of the junction left unmatched. In germline, CDR1 is LGHDT, CDR2 YNNKEL (reference sequence). CDR3 length equals 17 residues. CDR3 sequence (DNA): TGTGCCAGCAGCCAATGGACTAGCGGGGGAGCCAGGGATGAGCAGTTCTTC. This gives the protein CASSQWTSGGARDEQFF.

This clone was observed once. The CDR3 region is CASSTGGYGNTIYF. CDR3 bases: TGTGCCAGTAGTACAGGGGGCTATGGAAACACCATATATTTT. The rearrangement uses TRBV19 and TRBJ1-3, with TRBD1 identical over 8 bases. Germline loops: CDR1 LNHDA, CDR2 SQIVND (reference sequence). The CDR3 is made up of 14 amino acids. The V segment lost 4 bases and the J segment 3 bases; nucleotides outside the gene matches: 2.

The chain has TRBV5-4 and TRBJ1-1; 8 bases are shared with TRBD1. V lost 5 bases to trimming and J lost 3 bases; unmatched junction nucleotides: 3. Germline-derived CDR1 and CDR2 are SGHNT and YYREEE (reference sequence). The CDR3 contains 13 residues. This chain's CDR3 is CASRGQAYTEAFF. CDR3 DNA sequence: TGTGCCAGCAGGGGACAGGCATACACTGAAGCTTTCTTT.

The CDR3 DNA reads TGTGCCAGCAGCATCGCGCTCGACAGGGAGAGAGCCGAGCAGTACTTC. It codes for CASSIALDRERAEQYF. The gene calls are TRBV7-8 and TRBJ2-7; TRBD1 aligns across 7 bases. J lost 6 bases, V lost 5 bases, and 16 bases had no gene match. CDR1 is SGHVS, CDR2 FQNEAQ, per germline. CDR3 length: 16 residues.

The chain couples TRBV5-4 to TRBJ2-1; D may be TRBD2 (6 bases). The CDR3 consists of 14 residues. Per germline, CDR1 SGHNT and CDR2 YYREEE (reference sequence). V was shortened by 6 bases and J by 7 bases, with 17 bases between the two germline ends. The CDR3 reads CASTILSRGNEQFF. The CDR3 DNA is TGTGCCAGCACCATCCTATCCCGGGGGAATGAGCAGTTCTTC.

This clone was counted a single time. CDR3: CASREHSPESTDTQYF. The CDR3, as DNA: TGTGCCAGCAGGGAACACTCACCTGAGTCTACAGATACGCAGTATTTT. This chain connects TRBV2 to TRBJ2-3; no reliable D call. The CDR3 runs to 16 residues. CDR1 and CDR2 (germline): SNHLY, FYNNEI. V was shortened by 6 bases and J by 3 bases, with 19 bases between the two germline ends.

The chain is built from TRBV5-1 and TRBJ2-7; 7 bases fit TRBD2. In germline, CDR1 is SGHRS, CDR2 YFSETQ. The ends lost 5 bases at V and 3 bases at J; junction bases unmatched: 14. The CDR3 runs to 16 residues. CDR3 bases: TGCGCCAGCAGGGAGAGGCCCAGCCAGCGGGGCTACGAGCAGTACTTC. Protein: CASRERPSQRGYEQYF.

The gene calls are TRBV19 and TRBJ1-5; no firm D call. The germline V gene encodes CDR1 LNHDA and CDR2 SQIVND (reference sequence). This CDR3 contains 14 residues. Trimming took off 6 bases at V and 0 bases at J, with 9 bases between the two ends. CDR3 in amino acids: CASSHTSSNQPQHF. In DNA form, the CDR3 reads TGTGCCAGTAGCCATACAAGTAGCAATCAGCCCCAGCATTTT.

DNA for the CDR3: TGTGCCAGCAGTCAGGGACAGGCCTACGAGCAGTACTTC. Translating it yields CASSQGQAYEQYF. V is TRBV6-5 and J is TRBJ2-7; the match to TRBD1 covers 8 bases. CDR1 MNHEY and CDR2 SVGAGI come from the germline V gene. Trimming removed 5 bases from V and 2 bases from J; junction bases left unmatched: 2. The CDR3 runs to 13 residues.

This clone has only one observation. V and J are TRBV2 and TRBJ1-4; 7 bases match TRBD1. CDR1 is SNHLY, CDR2 FYNNEI, per germline. Germline trimming cut 6 bases from V and 6 bases from J; bases unmatched to any gene: 7. This CDR3 comprises 14 residues. DNA of the CDR3: TGTGCCAGCAGATTAGGGGGCATGGATGAAAAACTGTTTTTT. Residues: CASRLGGMDEKLFF.

The gene calls are TRBV3-1 (or the pseudogene TRBV3-2) and TRBJ1-1; perhaps TRBD1 as D (6 bases). V was trimmed by 3 bases and J by 0 bases, leaving 14 bases between them. CDR1 and CDR2 (germline): LGHDT, YNNKEL (reference sequence). The CDR3 length is 16 residues. The CDR3 sequence is CASSQTWDIMNTEAFF. CDR3 nucleotide sequence: TGTGCCAGCAGCCAGACCTGGGACATCATGAACACTGAAGCTTTCTTT.

The chain uses TRBV30 and TRBJ1-1; D is unclear. V lost 2 bases, J lost 11 bases, and 12 bases lay in between. The CDR3 runs to 11 residues. Germline V gives CDR1 GTSNPN, CDR2 SVGIG (reference sequence). This chain's CDR3 is CAWSFSREAFF. The CDR3 nucleotides read TGTGCCTGGAGTTTCAGTCGGGAGGCTTTCTTT.

The chain is built from TRBV18 and TRBJ2-7; 10 nucleotides line up with TRBD2. Losses at the gene ends were 1 base for V and 2 bases for J; bases not matched to a gene: 5. In germline, CDR1 is KGHSH, CDR2 LQKENI. This CDR3 comprises 16 residues. The CDR3: CASSPQQLAGTYEQYF. CDR3 in DNA: TGTGCCAGCTCACCACAGCAACTAGCGGGGACCTACGAGCAGTACTTC.

The chain combines TRBV6-6 with TRBJ1-1; D may be TRBD1 (5 bases). The ends were cut back, 0 bases at V and 11 bases at J, with 16 bases in the middle. The germline gives CDR1 MNHNY, CDR2 SVGAGI (reference sequence). The CDR3 loop spans 14 amino acids. CDR3 loop: CASSYSGQGAGAFF. CDR3 nucleotides: TGTGCCAGCAGTTACTCCGGGCAGGGCGCAGGGGCTTTCTTT.

V usage is TRBV28 and J usage is TRBJ2-2; D perhaps matches TRBD1 (5 bases). The V end was cut by 7 bases, the J end by 0 bases, with 15 bases between. Germline values: CDR1 MDHEN, CDR2 SYDVKM. The CDR3 length is 16 residues. As DNA, the CDR3 is TGTGCCAGCACCCTTAAATCCAGGGCGAACACCGGGGAGCTGTTTTTT. Translation gives CASTLKSRANTGELFF.

This rearrangement joins TRBV3-1 (or the pseudogene TRBV3-2) to TRBJ2-3; 8 bases map to TRBD1. The CDR3 spans 16 residues. CDR1 is LGHDT, CDR2 YNNKEL, per germline (reference sequence). Losses at the gene ends were 4 bases for V and 2 bases for J; bases not matched to a gene: 8. The CDR3 loop reads CASSRWTGLTTDTQYF. CDR3 DNA sequence: TGTGCCAGCAGCCGATGGACAGGGTTAACCACAGATACGCAGTATTTT.